The source of this T cell receptor beta chain is a study of Graves' ophthalmopathy and Graves' hyperthyroidism. Details on this clonotype: Its antigen is not identified. Sequence at one end of the junction differs from germline and may be a read error.

Study observations and caveats: In blood appeared most of the expanded thyroid clonotypes whose frequency exceeded 0.001.

The CDR3 runs to 16 residues. Germline CDR1 is SGHNT and CDR2 is YENEEA. Beta-chain TCR CDR3 regions were amplified from RNA transcripts. The library came from an HTBI-primed first-round RT-PCR and a second-round multiplex PCR. In TCRdb, the multiplex PCR reads were re-called with MiXCR into one record per CDR3 protein. Counted here are a few hundred thousand distinct CDR3 sequences, about two fifths occurring once; the ten biggest clones make up approximately 4.1%. The genes are TRBV11-3 and TRBJ1-1; TRBD1 might be the D (5 bases). The sequenced sample was peripheral blood or thyroid tissue (not recorded which). This TCR came from an adult man with Graves' hyperthyroidism. CDR3 region: CAGSPKRGIGVTEAFF. As DNA, the CDR3 is TGTGCCGGCAGCCCCAAACGGGGGATAGGAGTCACTGAAGCTTTCTTT.